The 27 T cell receptor beta chains below all came from one sample that was sequenced in a study of shared clonotypes between healthy human individuals. Assay used: immunoSEQ multiplex PCR; TCRdb lists only in-frame clones, some missing. The data hold around 990,000 clones, with roughly 80% observed a single time. The specimen sequenced was memory CD4+ T cells from PBMCs. Subset defined: CD45RA-negative fraction. The receptor set was obtained from a young man in good health. Some clones in this sample may be carry-over from other donors' samples.

This clone was counted a few times. This rearrangement joins TRBV27 to TRBJ2-3; no definite D call. CDR1 and CDR2 from the germline V gene are MNHEY and SMNVEV (reference sequence). V was cut by 5 bases and J by 4 bases, with 19 bases left in between. This CDR3 comprises 16 residues. The CDR3: CASSPRHLSQSDTQYF. CDR3 bases: TGTGCCAGCAGTCCTCGTCACCTTTCCCAATCAGATACGCAGTATTTT.

This clone was seen once. The chain couples TRBV18 to TRBJ2-3; D is undetermined. Germline CDR1 reads KGHSH; CDR2 reads LQKENI. V was pared by 2 bases and J by 4 bases, with 10 bases between. This CDR3 has 14 amino acids. CDR3 nucleotides: TGTGCCAGCTCACCAGGAAGCGAAGCAGATACGCAGTATTTT. Protein sequence: CASSPGSEADTQYF.

This clone was seen only once. CDR3 loop: CASSLGTSRDTQYF. CDR3 nucleotides: TGTGCCAGCAGCCTTGGGACTAGCCGCGATACGCAGTATTTT. The chain recombines TRBV7-9 with TRBJ2-3; TRBD2 aligns across 9 bases. The CDR3 loop spans 14 amino acids. Germline V CDR1 and CDR2: SEHNR, FQNEAQ (reference sequence). Trimming took 5 bases from V and 6 from J; bases not matched to a gene: 6.

The chain couples TRBV5-1 to TRBJ1-5, with TRBD1 matching over 7 bases. Germline assignment: CDR1 SGHRS and CDR2 YFSETQ. This CDR3 spans 15 amino acids. V was pared by 2 bases and J by 2 bases, with 4 bases of the junction left unmatched. The CDR3 DNA follows: TGCGCCAGCAGCTTCGGCGGACAGGGCAATCAGCCCCAGCATTTT. This translates into CASSFGGQGNQPQHF. The variable domain in full, with the rest retrieved from reference TRBV5-1 and TRBJ1-5, is KAGVTQTPRYLIKTRGQQVTLSCSPISGHRSVSWYQQTPGQGLQFLFEYFSETQRNKGNFPGRFSGRQFSNSRSEMNVSTLELGDSALYLCASSFGGQGNQPQHFGDGTRLSIL.

This CDR3 reads CASSFLSGGHPDTQYF. CDR3 coding DNA: TGTGCCAGCAGCTTCCTTAGCGGGGGACACCCGGATACGCAGTATTTT. The chain carries TRBV5-6 and TRBJ2-3, with TRBD2 matching over 9 bases. The J segment lost 6 bases and the V segment lost 2 bases, leaving 10 bases of the junction unmatched. In germline, CDR1 is SGHDT, CDR2 YYEEEE. The CDR3 is made up of 16 amino acids.

The rearrangement links TRBV5-1 to TRBJ2-1; a possible D gene is TRBD2 (5 bases). Deletions cut 3 bases from V and 9 bases from J, with 7 bases between. CDR1 and CDR2 (germline): SGHRS, YFSETQ. The CDR3 has 11 amino acids. The CDR3 protein is CASSSTTEQFF. The CDR3 DNA is TGCGCCAGCAGCTCGACTACTGAGCAGTTCTTC.

V and J are TRBV30 and TRBJ1-1; perhaps TRBD1 as D (5 bases). In germline, CDR1 is GTSNPN, CDR2 SVGIG (reference sequence). This CDR3 is built from 14 residues. CDR3: CGYCREGFSTEAFF. CDR3 DNA sequence: TGTGGTTACTGCAGGGAGGGTTTTAGCACTGAAGCTTTCTTT.

Note on this clone: The same CDR3 can be traced to other DNA sequences in this sample. V usage is TRBV15 and J usage is TRBJ1-1; D is uncertain. CDR3 length equals 14 residues. Per germline, CDR1 LNHNV and CDR2 YYDKDF (reference sequence). The V end was cut by 1 base, the J end by 0 bases, with 6 bases between. The CDR3 DNA follows: TGTGCCACCAGCAGAGGCAGGATGAACACTGAAGCTTTCTTT. Protein sequence: CATSRGRMNTEAFF.

V is TRBV5-1 and J is TRBJ2-5, with D perhaps TRBD2 (7 bases). Germline V CDR1 and CDR2: SGHRS, YFSETQ. The CDR3 consists of 15 residues. V was cut by 0 bases and J by 6 bases, with 15 bases left in between. For the CDR3, the DNA is TGCGCCAGCAGCTTGGGACTAGGGGGGGCGCAGACCCAGTACTTC. It codes for CASSLGLGGAQTQYF.

V usage is TRBV5-4 and J usage is TRBJ1-4; 7 bases match TRBD1. J lost 2 bases, V lost 3 bases, and 4 bases had no gene match. Germline values: CDR1 SGHNT, CDR2 YYREEE (reference sequence). The CDR3 sequence is 15 residues long. CDR3 residues: CASSSTTGTNEKLFF. The DNA for the CDR3 is TGTGCCAGCAGCTCAACGACAGGGACTAATGAAAAACTGTTTTTT.

The chain recombines TRBV7-9 with TRBJ2-1; tentatively, D is TRBD2 (6 bases). V lost 9 bases and J 4 bases, leaving 13 bases between the germline ends. The CDR3 loop spans 13 amino acids. Germline CDR1 reads SEHNR; CDR2 reads FQNEAQ (reference sequence). CDR3 residues: CARGDGSYNEQFF. The CDR3 region has the DNA TGTGCCAGAGGGGACGGGAGTTACAATGAGCAGTTCTTC.

The sample holds many counts of this clone. The CDR3 reads CASSYTDTQYF. CDR3 DNA sequence: TGTGCCAGCAGCTACACAGATACGCAGTATTTT. The chain has TRBV5-6 and TRBJ2-3; D is unclear. Between the trimmed V and J ends, which lost 3 bases and 2 bases, there was a span of 1 base. Per the germline V gene, CDR1 is SGHDT and CDR2 is YYEEEE. This CDR3 has 11 amino acids.

Comment on this clone: With a far larger clone one base away, a read error is the likely cause. The same CDR3 also results from other DNA sequences found in this sample. This chain connects TRBV9 to TRBJ2-1; D is undetermined. The germline V gene has CDR1 SGDLS and CDR2 YYNGEE. V was cut by 0 bases and J by 3 bases, with 1 base left in between. CDR3 length: 12 residues. DNA of the CDR3: TGTGCCAGCAGCGTAGACTACAATGAGCAGTTCTTC. Protein: CASSVDYNEQFF.

The chain links TRBV5-1 to TRBJ2-7; 8 bases agree with TRBD2. Germline loops: CDR1 SGHRS, CDR2 YFSETQ. V shed 3 bases and J 6 bases; nucleotides not matched to a gene: 11. The length of the CDR3 is 15 residues. CDR3 sequence reads: CASSSTSGIGLEQYF. The CDR3 DNA reads as TGCGCCAGCAGCTCAACTAGCGGAATCGGCCTCGAGCAGTACTTC.

This clone was recorded at least ten times. The V and J genes are TRBV30 and TRBJ1-2, with TRBD1 matching over 10 bases. Germline trimming cut 0 bases from V and 5 bases from J; bases unmatched to any gene: 6. The germline V gene has CDR1 GTSNPN and CDR2 SVGIG (reference sequence). The CDR3 spans 15 residues. CDR3 protein: CAWSVGGTGAYGYTF. As DNA, the CDR3 is TGTGCCTGGAGTGTAGGTGGGACAGGGGCATATGGCTACACCTTC. Variable domain in full (rest from reference TRBV30 and TRBJ1-2): SQTIHQWPATLVQPVGSPLSLECTVEGTSNPNLYWYRQAAGRGLQLLFYSVGIGQISSEVPQNLSASRPQDRQFILSSKKLLLSDSGFYLCAWSVGGTGAYGYTFGSGTRLTVV.

The rearrangement links TRBV27 to TRBJ2-2, with 8 nucleotides matching TRBD1. The CDR3 has 21 residues. Germline loops: CDR1 MNHEY, CDR2 SMNVEV (reference sequence). Trimming removed 1 base from V and 6 bases from J; junction bases left unmatched: 22. The CDR3 bases are TGTGCCAGCAGTTTATTTGCCCTTTCATTGGACAGGGCTTCGGTACCCGGGGAGCTGTTTTTT. Translating it yields CASSLFALSLDRASVPGELFF.

The chain recombines TRBV11-3 with TRBJ2-7; D possibly matches TRBD1 or TRBD2 (6 bases each). Trimming removed 3 bases at V and 6 bases at J, with 15 bases between. Germline CDR1 and CDR2: SGHNT and YENEEA. The CDR3 extends over 14 amino acids. In DNA, the CDR3 is TGTGCCAGCAGCTTCGGGGGCGCTCGGAGCGAGCAGTACTTC. The encoded protein is CASSFGGARSEQYF.

CDR3 residues: CASSLEAAISGNTIYF. In nucleotides, the CDR3 is TGTGCCAGCTCGCTAGAGGCGGCAATCTCTGGAAACACCATATATTTT. The J gene is TRBJ1-3, the V gene TRBV18; D remains unclear. V was trimmed by 6 bases and J by 0 bases, leaving 15 bases between them. The CDR3 spans 16 residues. Germline CDR1 reads KGHSH; CDR2 reads LQKENI.

This rearrangement joins TRBV5-1 to TRBJ1-4; D is possibly TRBD1 (6 bases). The CDR3 is 14 residues long. Germline V gives CDR1 SGHRS, CDR2 YFSETQ. The ends were cut back, 3 bases at V and 5 bases at J, with 11 bases in the middle. CDR3 DNA sequence: TGCGCCAGCAGCTCGGACAGCCAGAATGAAAAACTGTTTTTT. Translation: CASSSDSQNEKLFF.

This clone was counted a single time. J is TRBJ2-1 and V is TRBV10-2, with D uncertain. CDR1 and CDR2 from the germline V gene are WSHSY and SAAADI. V was cut by 4 bases and J by 0 bases, with 7 bases left in between. This CDR3 region has 14 residues. CDR3 bases: TGCGCCAGCAGTGCGGCTAGCTCCTACAATGAGCAGTTCTTC. The encoded protein is CASSAASSYNEQFF.

This clone has only a few counts. The V call is TRBV7-6, the J call TRBJ2-4; 14 bases match TRBD2. The CDR3 loop spans 18 amino acids. Looked up from germline, CDR1 is SGHVS and CDR2 is FNYEAQ. With 1 base clipped from V and 0 bases from J, the junction kept 2 bases outside the gene matches. CDR3 nucleotides: TGTGCCAGCAGCTTAGGGGGACTAGCGGGAGTAGCCAAAAACATTCAGTACTTC. Encoded protein: CASSLGGLAGVAKNIQYF. The variable domain in full, completed from reference TRBV7-6 and TRBJ2-4, reads GAGVSQSPRYKVTKRGQDVALRCDPISGHVSLYWYRQALGQGPEFLTYFNYEAQQDKSGLPNDRFSAERPEGSISTLTIQRTEQRDSAMYRCASSLGGLAGVAKNIQYFGAGTRLSVL.

Note on this clone: As the CDR3 is not closed by the conserved phenylalanine or tryptophan, this likely results from a read error. The V gene is TRBV11-3, the J gene TRBJ2-7; D remains unclear. V lost 5 bases and J lost 3, with 11 bases in between. CDR3 length: 13 amino acids. Germline V gives CDR1 SGHNT, CDR2 YENEEA. CDR3 bases: TGTGCCAGCAGCCTATCTCCGAACTACGAGCAGTACTTA. Translated: CASSLSPNYEQYL.

A word on this clone: At the DNA level, this CDR3 is encoded by other sequences in the same sample as well. The chain couples TRBV5-1 to TRBJ1-3, with D unclear. Trimming removed 0 bases from V and 2 bases from J, with 6 bases in between. The CDR3 spans 14 residues. Germline-derived CDR1 and CDR2 are SGHRS and YFSETQ. The chain's CDR3 is CASSLGSPGNTIYF. The CDR3 nucleotides read TGCGCCAGCAGCTTGGGTAGCCCTGGAAACACCATATATTTT. Full variable domain (rest looked up from reference TRBV5-1 and TRBJ1-3): KAGVTQTPRYLIKTRGQQVTLSCSPISGHRSVSWYQQTPGQGLQFLFEYFSETQRNKGNFPGRFSGRQFSNSRSEMNVSTLELGDSALYLCASSLGSPGNTIYFGEGSWLTVV.

Comment on this clone: This sample also contains other DNA sequences that code for the same CDR3. V usage is TRBV28 and J usage is TRBJ2-7; D is possibly TRBD1 (6 bases). Looked up from germline, CDR1 is MDHEN and CDR2 is SYDVKM. Deletions cut 6 bases from V and 7 bases from J, with 16 bases between. This CDR3 is 13 amino acids long. The CDR3 sequence is CASSPRLGGEQYF. Here the CDR3 DNA reads TGTGCCAGCAGCCCCAGATTAGGGGGAGAGCAGTACTTC. The full variable domain, in which reference TRBV28 and TRBJ2-7 provide the parts outside the CDR3, is DVKVTQSSRYLVKRTGEKVFLECVQDMDHENMFWYRQDPGLGLRLIYFSYDVKMKEKGDIPEGYSVSREKKERFSLILESASTNQTSMYLCASSPRLGGEQYFGPGTRLTVT.

The V gene is TRBV18, the J gene TRBJ2-5; D call uncertain. V lost 4 bases and J lost 3, with 12 bases in between. The germline CDR1 and CDR2 sequences are KGHSH and LQKENI. This CDR3 spans 14 amino acids. The CDR3 protein is CASSLRSIEETQYF. The CDR3 DNA reads as TGTGCCAGCTCACTCCGGTCAATCGAAGAGACCCAGTACTTC.

The V gene is TRBV7-9, the J gene TRBJ2-7; TRBD2 matches 11 bases. This CDR3 comprises 17 residues. CDR1 and CDR2 (germline): SEHNR, FQNEAQ (reference sequence). Trimming at V came to 5 bases and at J to 0 bases, leaving 9 bases not matched to a gene. CDR3 amino acids: CASSPAPGTSGSYEQYF. As DNA, the CDR3 is TGTGCCAGCAGCCCAGCCCCCGGGACTAGCGGCTCCTACGAGCAGTACTTC.

Details on this clone: This could be a read error, since a much larger clone is one nucleotide away. The chain uses TRBV30 and TRBJ1-1; TRBD1 might be the D (6 bases). V was trimmed by 5 bases and J by 6 bases, leaving 19 bases between them. Per the germline V gene, CDR1 is GTSNPN and CDR2 is SVGIG (reference sequence). The CDR3 spans 14 residues. The CDR3 region is CAWDDTGGAPEAFF. The CDR3 DNA reads TGTGCCTGGGACGACACTGGGGGGGCCCCTGAAGCTTTCTTT.